One and the same sample provided the 10 T cell receptor beta chains below, sequenced in a study of control samples from healthy donors and cancer patients. Clones were read by immunoSEQ multiplex PCR, and TCRdb kept only the in-frame ones, dropping some. The data contain 120,000 to 150,000 clones, about 89% of them seen just once; the ten biggest clones take up around 4.9%. The specimen was blood. Source of these receptors: a man aged 30 to 45 in good health.

The chain carries TRBV9 and TRBJ2-3, with TRBD2 matching 13 bases. The CDR3 consists of 17 residues. V gave up 2 bases and J gave up 2 bases; unmatched junction bases: 5. Germline CDR1 reads SGDLS; CDR2 reads YYNGEE. The DNA of the CDR3 is TGTGCCAGCAGCGTTGGACTAGCGGGAGCTTTCACAGATACGCAGTATTTT. Residues: CASSVGLAGAFTDTQYF.

The rearrangement uses TRBV7-8 and TRBJ2-7; unclear D gene. Germline CDR1 and CDR2: SGHVS and FQNEAQ. The CDR3 loop spans 13 amino acids. V shed 0 bases and J shed 2 bases, with 5 bases lying between them. CDR3 region: CASSLAGTYEQYF. The CDR3 DNA is TGTGCCAGCAGCTTAGCTGGGACCTACGAGCAGTACTTC.

This chain joins TRBV18 and TRBJ2-1, with 7 bases that match TRBD1. The ends lost 4 bases at V and 5 bases at J; junction bases unmatched: 8. The CDR3 has 15 amino acids. Germline values: CDR1 KGHSH, CDR2 LQKENI. CDR3 loop: CASSLLAGTDNEQFF. The CDR3 DNA sequence: TGTGCCAGCTCACTGCTAGCCGGGACAGACAATGAGCAGTTCTTC.

The V call is TRBV6-2 or TRBV6-3, the J call TRBJ2-5, with no clear D. The length of the CDR3 is 13 residues. Germline V gives CDR1 MNHEY, CDR2 SVGEGT. Trimming left V 4 bases short and J 6 bases short, with 12 bases between. CDR3 region: CASSSAALQTQYF. Here the CDR3 DNA reads TGTGCCAGCAGTTCCGCGGCCTTGCAGACCCAGTACTTC.

The V call is TRBV7-9, the J call TRBJ1-1; D unclear. Germline V CDR1 and CDR2: SEHNR, FQNEAQ (reference sequence). The CDR3 has 13 residues. Deletions cut 3 bases from V and 7 bases from J, with 12 bases between. The CDR3 DNA sequence: TGTGCCAGCAGCTTGGGAGTCTCCATTGAAGCTTTCTTT. It codes for CASSLGVSIEAFF.

This clone was observed a few times. The rearrangement joins TRBV29-1 to TRBJ2-7, with 8 bases lining up with TRBD1. V gave up 7 bases and J gave up 3 bases; unmatched junction bases: 8. The V gene's germline CDR1 is SQVTM and CDR2 ANQGSEA. The CDR3 is 13 residues long. Written as DNA, the CDR3 is TGCAGCGCTGCCGTAGGACAGGGCTACGAGCAGTACTTC. Protein product: CSAAVGQGYEQYF.

The chain has TRBV4-1 and TRBJ2-6; TRBD2 is a possible D gene (7 bases). Germline-derived CDR1 and CDR2 are MGHRA and YSYEKL. V lost 8 bases and J 0 bases, leaving 17 bases between the germline ends. CDR3 length: 17 residues. CDR3 DNA: TGCGCCAGCGGGGGGGCCAGGGCCTACTCTGGGGCCAACGTCCTGACTTTC. Translation gives CASGGARAYSGANVLTF.

This sequence joins TRBV19 and TRBJ2-3; tentative D call: TRBD1 (5 bases). CDR1 is LNHDA, CDR2 SQIVND, per germline (reference sequence). The CDR3 totals 20 residues. V gave up 1 base and J gave up 2 bases, with 25 bases separating them. The CDR3 sequence: CASSIGRQYDSRWDTDTQYF. CDR3 nucleotide sequence: TGTGCCAGTAGTATAGGACGGCAATACGACAGTCGGTGGGACACAGATACGCAGTATTTT.

The rearrangement uses TRBV6-5 and TRBJ1-2, with TRBD1 as a possible D gene (5 bases). Germline V gene data show CDR1 as MNHEY and CDR2 as SVGAGI. V was trimmed by 9 bases and J by 2 bases, leaving 16 bases between them. This CDR3 is 14 amino acids long. The CDR3 loop reads CASRPRGSNYGYTF. CDR3 in DNA: TGTGCCAGTAGACCTAGGGGATCAAACTATGGCTACACCTTC.

J is TRBJ1-1 and V is TRBV25-1, with a possible D match to TRBD1 (5 bases). The CDR3 is made up of 12 amino acids. Germline assignment: CDR1 MGHDK and CDR2 SYGVNS. The ends were cut back, 2 bases at V and 4 bases at J, with 5 bases in the middle. CDR3 region: CASSEQGTEAFF. Here the CDR3 DNA reads TGTGCCAGCAGTGAACAGGGCACTGAAGCTTTCTTT.